One sample yielded the 11 T cell receptor beta chains listed below, sequenced in a study of blood T cell repertoires in COVID-19 (TCRdb year 2020). The library was made by the immunoSEQ multiplex PCR assay. What TCRdb holds here is the immuneACCESS table cut down to in-frame rearrangements. Part of the clones is not present; checked against another copy, under half of the missing clones reflect an unresolved V gene, and the others are unexplained. The sample table records 350,000 to 400,000 clones; about 89% of these occur just once. About 0.86% of the sample belongs to the ten largest clones. Sequenced input: PBMCs or T cells enriched from blood (not recorded which). These receptors originate from a middle-aged woman who had been exposed to COVID-19.

V is TRBV5-4 and J is TRBJ2-3, with D possibly TRBD2 on 7 matching bases. CDR3 size: 19 residues. Germline CDR1 reads SGHNT; CDR2 reads YYREEE (reference sequence). V was shortened by 2 bases and J by 5 bases, with 27 bases between the two germline ends. CDR3: CASSLSLRRGGFFGDTQYF. CDR3 DNA sequence: TGTGCCAGCAGCTTAAGTCTCCGGAGGGGGGGCTTTTTCGGAGATACGCAGTATTTT.

This clone was recorded once. The V gene is TRBV5-1, the J gene TRBJ1-2; TRBD1 agrees at 8 bases. This CDR3 is 16 amino acids long. Germline CDR1 and CDR2: SGHRS and YFSETQ. Unmatched junction bases numbered 14, after V lost 3 bases and J lost 7 bases. The chain's CDR3 is CASSSDRTGSSRGYTF. DNA of the CDR3: TGCGCCAGCAGCTCCGATCGGACAGGGTCGAGTCGTGGCTACACCTTC.

The chain joins TRBV7-2 to TRBJ1-2, with TRBD1 identical over 8 bases. Germline CDR1 reads SGHTA; CDR2 reads FQGNSA. The length of the CDR3 is 15 residues. The trim removed 1 base at V and 4 bases at J, leaving 5 bases unmatched. CDR3 nucleotides: TGTGCCAGCAGCTTAGATGGGACAGGCCGCTATGGCTACACCTTC. Encoded protein: CASSLDGTGRYGYTF.

The chain couples TRBV27 to TRBJ2-5, with D perhaps matching TRBD1 (6 bases). Looked up from germline, CDR1 is MNHEY and CDR2 is SMNVEV (reference sequence). V was trimmed by 7 bases and J by 7 bases, leaving 19 bases between them. The CDR3 runs to 14 residues. In DNA, the CDR3 is TGTGCCAGCACACCGACAGGCCGGGGTGGGACCCAGTACTTC. This gives the protein CASTPTGRGGTQYF.

This rearrangement joins TRBV5-1 to TRBJ2-6; 7 positions agree with TRBD1. Germline CDR1 reads SGHRS; CDR2 reads YFSETQ. CDR3 length: 14 residues. J lost 11 bases, V lost 4 bases, and 9 bases had no gene match. CDR3 sequence reads: CASSPRQGTDVLTF. CDR3 bases: TGCGCCAGCAGCCCCCGACAGGGTACCGACGTCCTGACTTTC.

The table lists this clone with a count of one. This sequence joins TRBV11-2 and TRBJ2-7, with D possibly being TRBD1 (5 bases). Germline CDR1 and CDR2: SGHAT and FQNNGV. The CDR3 length is 13 residues. Trimming shortened V by 5 bases and J by 5 bases, and 13 bases separated the two germline ends. CDR3 in DNA: TGTGCCAGCAGCCGAGGCAGGGTGGACGAGCAGTACTTC. This gives the protein CASSRGRVDEQYF.

The V and J genes are TRBV5-1 and TRBJ1-1; D is perhaps TRBD1 (5 bases). V was shortened by 5 bases and J by 3 bases, with 11 bases between the two germline ends. The length of the CDR3 is 13 residues. Germline V gene lookup returns CDR1 SGHRS and CDR2 YFSETQ. The CDR3 loop reads CASRKGQDTEAFF. Here the CDR3 DNA reads TGCGCCAGCAGGAAGGGGCAGGACACTGAAGCTTTCTTT.

This chain uses TRBV5-1 with TRBJ1-6; a possible D gene is TRBD1 (5 bases). CDR3 length: 15 residues. Germline-derived CDR1 and CDR2 are SGHRS and YFSETQ. Trimming stripped 0 bases from V and 8 bases from J, with 12 bases between. The CDR3 bases are TGCGCCAGCAGCTTGGCCAGGGCAGAGGATTCACCCCTCCACTTT. This sequence encodes CASSLARAEDSPLHF.

The chain is built from TRBV20-1 and TRBJ1-2, with D uncertain. CDR3 length: 13 residues. Germline CDR1 reads DFQATT; CDR2 reads SNEGSKA (reference sequence). Deletions cut 3 bases from V and 4 bases from J, with 12 bases between. The chain's CDR3 is CSASPRGGYGYTF. The DNA of the CDR3 is TGCAGTGCTAGTCCCCGAGGAGGCTATGGCTACACCTTC.

The chain employs TRBV5-4 and TRBJ1-1, with TRBD1 matching over 7 bases. The J segment lost 1 base and the V segment lost 4 bases, leaving 4 bases of the junction unmatched. The CDR3 has 14 residues. Germline values: CDR1 SGHNT, CDR2 YYREEE (reference sequence). The CDR3 reads CASSGRQGNTEAFF. In DNA form, the CDR3 reads TGTGCCAGCAGCGGGCGACAGGGGAACACTGAAGCTTTCTTT.

The chain recombines TRBV12-3 or TRBV12-4 with TRBJ1-1; D remains ambiguous. The CDR3 contains 11 residues. V was clipped by 3 bases and J by 14 bases, with 13 bases between them. DNA for the CDR3: TGTGCCAGCAGTTTGCGCGGCGGTTTATTCTTT. It codes for CASSLRGGLFF.